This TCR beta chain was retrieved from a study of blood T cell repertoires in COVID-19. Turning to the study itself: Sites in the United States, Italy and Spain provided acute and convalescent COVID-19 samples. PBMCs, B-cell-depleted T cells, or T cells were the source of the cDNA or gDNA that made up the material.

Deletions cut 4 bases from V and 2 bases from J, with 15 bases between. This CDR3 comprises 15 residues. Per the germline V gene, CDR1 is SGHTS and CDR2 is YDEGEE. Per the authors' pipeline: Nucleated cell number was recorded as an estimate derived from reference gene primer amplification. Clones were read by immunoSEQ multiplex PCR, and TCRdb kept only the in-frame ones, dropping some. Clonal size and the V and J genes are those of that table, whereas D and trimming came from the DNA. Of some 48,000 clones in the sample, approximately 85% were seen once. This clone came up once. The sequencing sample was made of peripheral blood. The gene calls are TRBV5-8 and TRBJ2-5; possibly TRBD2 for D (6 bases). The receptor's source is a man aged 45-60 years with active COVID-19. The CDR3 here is CASSGGYSGQETQYF. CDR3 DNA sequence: TGTGCCAGCAGCGGAGGGTACTCTGGACAAGAGACCCAGTACTTC.